This TCR beta chain was documented in a study of kidney transplant recipient with SARS-CoV-2 infection. On this clonotype: A clone one base away is much larger, so this may be a read error.

TCRdb re-called the reads through MiXCR, storing one row per CDR3 protein. This table holds fewer than 250,000 distinct CDR3 sequences, less than 35% found once. Germline-derived CDR1 and CDR2 are LGHNA and YNFKEQ. This CDR3 is 12 amino acids long. The sequence derives from a male patient aged 25 to 39 who had COVID-19 and was a kidney transplant recipient. The T cells may come from the graft donor. This specimen was a blood sample, taken at baseline and around day 120 from a kidney transplant recipient. This chain joins TRBV4-2 and TRBJ2-2; no firm D call. The CDR3 sequence is CTSSPGNGELFF. CDR3 bases: TGTACCAGCAGCCCGGGCAACGGGGAGCTGTTTTTT.